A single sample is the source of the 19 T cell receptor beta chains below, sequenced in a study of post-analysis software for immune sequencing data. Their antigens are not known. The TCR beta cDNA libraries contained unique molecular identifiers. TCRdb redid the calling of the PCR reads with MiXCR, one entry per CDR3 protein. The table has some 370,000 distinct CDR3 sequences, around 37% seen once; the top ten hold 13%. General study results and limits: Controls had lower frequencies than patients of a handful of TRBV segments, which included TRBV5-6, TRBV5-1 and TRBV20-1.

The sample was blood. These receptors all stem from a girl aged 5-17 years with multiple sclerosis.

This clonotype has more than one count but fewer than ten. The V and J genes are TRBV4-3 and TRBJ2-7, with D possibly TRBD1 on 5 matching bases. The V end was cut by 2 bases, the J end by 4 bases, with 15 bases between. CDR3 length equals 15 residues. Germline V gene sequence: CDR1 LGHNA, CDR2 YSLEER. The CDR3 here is CASSQQEGASYEQYF. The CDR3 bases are TGCGCCAGCAGCCAACAAGAAGGGGCGTCGTACGAGCAGTACTTC.

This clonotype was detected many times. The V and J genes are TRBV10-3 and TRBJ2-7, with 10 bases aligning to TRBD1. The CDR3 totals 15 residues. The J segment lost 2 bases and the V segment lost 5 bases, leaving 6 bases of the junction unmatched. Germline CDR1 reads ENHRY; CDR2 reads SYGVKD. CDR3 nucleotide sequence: TGTGCCATCAGTCCCCCCGGGACAGGGGCCTACGAGCAGTACTTC. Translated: CAISPPGTGAYEQYF.

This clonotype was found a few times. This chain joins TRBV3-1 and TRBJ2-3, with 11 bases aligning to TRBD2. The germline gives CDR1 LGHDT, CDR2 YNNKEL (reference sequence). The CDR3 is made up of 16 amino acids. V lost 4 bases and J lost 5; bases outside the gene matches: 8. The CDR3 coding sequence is TGTGCCAGCAGCCCGAAACTAGCGGGGGCCATAGATACGCAGTATTTT. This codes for CASSPKLAGAIDTQYF.

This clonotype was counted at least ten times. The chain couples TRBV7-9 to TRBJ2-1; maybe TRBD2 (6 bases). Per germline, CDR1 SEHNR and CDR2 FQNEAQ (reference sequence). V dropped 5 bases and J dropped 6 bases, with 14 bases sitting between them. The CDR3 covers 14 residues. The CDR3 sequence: CASSPLRRGNEQFF. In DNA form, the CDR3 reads TGTGCCAGCAGCCCCTTACGGAGGGGCAATGAGCAGTTCTTC.

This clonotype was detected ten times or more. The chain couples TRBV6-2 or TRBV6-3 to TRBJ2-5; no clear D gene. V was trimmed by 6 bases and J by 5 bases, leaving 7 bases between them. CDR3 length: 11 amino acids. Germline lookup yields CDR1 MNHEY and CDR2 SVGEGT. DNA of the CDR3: TGTGCCAGCAGGGAATGGGAGACCCAGTACTTC. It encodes CASREWETQYF.

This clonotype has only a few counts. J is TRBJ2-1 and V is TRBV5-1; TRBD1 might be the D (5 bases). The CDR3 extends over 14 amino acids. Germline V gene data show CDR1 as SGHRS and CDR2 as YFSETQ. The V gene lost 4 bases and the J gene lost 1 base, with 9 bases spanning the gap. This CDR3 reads CASSARASYNEQFF. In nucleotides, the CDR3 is TGCGCCAGCAGCGCCAGGGCTTCCTACAATGAGCAGTTCTTC.

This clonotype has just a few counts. Written as DNA, the CDR3 is TGTGCCAGCAGTGTGGGGGCTAGCGGGGGAGAGGAGCAGTTCTTC. Translation gives CASSVGASGGEEQFF. The chain uses TRBV2 and TRBJ2-1, with TRBD2 matching 10 bases. Germline-derived CDR1 and CDR2 are SNHLY and FYNNEI. V was clipped by 4 bases and J by 10 bases; unmatched bases: 10. This CDR3 spans 15 amino acids.

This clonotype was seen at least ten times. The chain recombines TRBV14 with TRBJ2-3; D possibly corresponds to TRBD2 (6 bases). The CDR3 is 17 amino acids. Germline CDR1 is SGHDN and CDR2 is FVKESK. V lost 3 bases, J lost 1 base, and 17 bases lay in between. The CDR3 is CASSQTRGLEGTDTQYF. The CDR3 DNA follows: TGTGCCAGCAGCCAGACGAGGGGACTGGAAGGCACAGATACGCAGTATTTT.

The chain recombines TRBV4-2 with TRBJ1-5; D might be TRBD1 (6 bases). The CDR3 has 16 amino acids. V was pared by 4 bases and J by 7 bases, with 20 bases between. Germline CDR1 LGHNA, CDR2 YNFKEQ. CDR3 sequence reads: CASSPQSGQGLQPQHF. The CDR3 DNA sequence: TGTGCCAGCAGCCCACAATCAGGGCAGGGGCTCCAGCCCCAGCATTTT.

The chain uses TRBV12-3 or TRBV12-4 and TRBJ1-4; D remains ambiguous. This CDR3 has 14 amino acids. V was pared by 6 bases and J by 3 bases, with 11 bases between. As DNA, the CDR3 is TGTGCCAGCAGCCAAGGGCGGGCTAATGAAAAACTGTTTTTT. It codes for CASSQGRANEKLFF.

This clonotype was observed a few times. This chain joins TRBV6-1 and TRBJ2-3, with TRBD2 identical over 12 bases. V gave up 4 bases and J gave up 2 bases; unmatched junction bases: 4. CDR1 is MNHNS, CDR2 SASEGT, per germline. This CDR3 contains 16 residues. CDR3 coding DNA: TGTGCCAGCAGTGGGACTAGCGGGGCCTTCACAGATACGCAGTATTTT. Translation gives CASSGTSGAFTDTQYF.

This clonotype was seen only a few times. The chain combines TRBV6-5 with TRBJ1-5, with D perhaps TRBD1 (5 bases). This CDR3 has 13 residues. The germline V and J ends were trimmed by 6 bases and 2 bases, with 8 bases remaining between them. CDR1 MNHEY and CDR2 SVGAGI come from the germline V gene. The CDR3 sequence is CASSRGGNQPQHF. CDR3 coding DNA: TGTGCCAGCAGCCGGGGCGGCAATCAGCCCCAGCATTTT.

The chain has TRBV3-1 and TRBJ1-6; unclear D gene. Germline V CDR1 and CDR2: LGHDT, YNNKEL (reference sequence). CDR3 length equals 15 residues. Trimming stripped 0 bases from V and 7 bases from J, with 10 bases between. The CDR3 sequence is CASSQELGGNSPLHF. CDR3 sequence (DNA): TGTGCCAGCAGCCAAGAGTTGGGAGGGAATTCACCCCTCCACTTT.

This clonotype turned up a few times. CDR3 loop: CASRTSGGAADTQYF. CDR3 coding DNA: TGCGCCAGCAGAACTAGCGGGGGGGCAGCAGATACGCAGTATTTT. The V and J genes are TRBV5-1 and TRBJ2-3, with 13 bases identical to TRBD2. CDR1 and CDR2 (germline): SGHRS, YFSETQ. The CDR3 totals 15 residues. J lost 4 bases, V lost 5 bases, and 4 bases had no gene match. Based on the CDR3 plus reference TRBV5-1 and TRBJ2-3, the full variable domain is KAGVTQTPRYLIKTRGQQVTLSCSPISGHRSVSWYQQTPGQGLQFLFEYFSETQRNKGNFPGRFSGRQFSNSRSEMNVSTLELGDSALYLCASRTSGGAADTQYFGPGTRLTVL.

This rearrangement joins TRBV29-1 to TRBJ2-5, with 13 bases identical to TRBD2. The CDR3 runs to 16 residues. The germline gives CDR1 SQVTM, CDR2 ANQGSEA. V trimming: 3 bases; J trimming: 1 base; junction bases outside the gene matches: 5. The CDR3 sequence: CSVDTSGGAGQETQYF. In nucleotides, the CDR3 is TGCAGCGTTGATACTAGCGGGGGGGCCGGCCAAGAGACCCAGTACTTC.

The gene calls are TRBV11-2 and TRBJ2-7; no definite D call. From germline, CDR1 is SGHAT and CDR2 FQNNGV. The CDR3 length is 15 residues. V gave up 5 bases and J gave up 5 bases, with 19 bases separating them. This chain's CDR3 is CASSVVGALWDEQYF. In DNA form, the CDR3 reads TGTGCCAGCAGCGTAGTGGGCGCACTTTGGGACGAGCAGTACTTC.

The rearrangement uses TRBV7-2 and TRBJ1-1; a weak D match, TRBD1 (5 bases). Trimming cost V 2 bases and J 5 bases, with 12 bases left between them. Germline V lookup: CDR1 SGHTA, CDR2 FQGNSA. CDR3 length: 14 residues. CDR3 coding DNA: TGTGCCAGCAGCTTATTGAACAGGAATACTGAAGCTTTCTTT. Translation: CASSLLNRNTEAFF.

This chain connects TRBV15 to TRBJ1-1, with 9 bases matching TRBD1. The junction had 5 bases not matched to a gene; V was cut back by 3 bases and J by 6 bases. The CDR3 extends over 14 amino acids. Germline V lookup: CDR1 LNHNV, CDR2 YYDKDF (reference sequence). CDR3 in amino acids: CATSSPRQGAEAFF. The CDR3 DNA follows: TGTGCCACCAGCAGCCCAAGACAGGGGGCTGAAGCTTTCTTT.

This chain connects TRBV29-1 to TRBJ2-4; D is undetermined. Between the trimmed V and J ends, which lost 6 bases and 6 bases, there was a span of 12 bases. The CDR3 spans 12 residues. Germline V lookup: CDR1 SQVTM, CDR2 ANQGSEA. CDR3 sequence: CSVSWQPNIQYF. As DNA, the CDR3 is TGCAGCGTCTCCTGGCAACCAAACATTCAGTACTTC.